These T cell receptor beta chains were read from a single sample in a study of blood T cell repertoires in COVID-19. Data came from immunoSEQ multiplex PCR; TCRdb stores just in-frame clones and leaves some out. The profile shows around 180,000 clones, under 90% of them singletons. Sample: peripheral blood. The receptors stem from a person between 65 and 80 years old with COVID-19, enrolled during active disease. The CDR3 runs from the conserved cysteine through the conserved F or W. The D gene is left open where the match is weak. Not all rows give a size; the values are once, few, many and, for expanded clones, a class.

D | size | V | CDR3
TRBD2 | - | TRBV19 | CASSMTSGDHEQYF
TRBD2 | - | TRBV6-1 | CASSEREGPYEQYF
TRBD2 | few | TRBV4-2 | CASSSGGGGYEQYF
- | - | TRBV19 | CASRLTWGANYGYTF
TRBD1 | - | TRBV5-1 | CASSPQPGTVYGYTF
- | - | TRBV11-2 | CASSLAVSRPPYEQYF
TRBD1 | - | TRBV5-1 | CASSSGQGSQPQHF
- | - | TRBV6-5 | CASSLGSNSNQPQHF
- | - | TRBV7-9 | CASSLVDSSGYGYTF
- | - | TRBV3-1/TRBV3-2 | CASSQDLLTPLHF
- | - | TRBV19 | CASSINGGGPTTNEKLFF